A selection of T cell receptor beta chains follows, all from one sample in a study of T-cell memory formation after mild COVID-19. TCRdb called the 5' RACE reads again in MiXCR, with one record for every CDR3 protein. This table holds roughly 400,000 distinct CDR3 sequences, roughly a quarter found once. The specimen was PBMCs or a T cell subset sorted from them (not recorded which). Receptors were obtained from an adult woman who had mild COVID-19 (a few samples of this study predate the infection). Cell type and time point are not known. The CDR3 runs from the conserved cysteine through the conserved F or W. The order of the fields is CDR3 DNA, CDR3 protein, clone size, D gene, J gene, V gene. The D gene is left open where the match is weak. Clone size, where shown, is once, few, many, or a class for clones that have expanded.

TGTGCCAGCAGTCCAACGGGGAGTCGCCAGCCCCAGCATTTT | CASSPTGSRQPQHF | NA | NA | TRBJ1-5 | TRBV5-6
TGTGCCAGCAGCTCGGCAGCGAACACTGAAGCTTTCTTT | CASSSAANTEAFF | many | NA | TRBJ1-1 | TRBV12-3/TRBV12-4
TGTGCCAGCAGTTTACAGGGTTGGCCCCCCTACGAGCAGTACTTC | CASSLQGWPPYEQYF | NA | NA | TRBJ2-7 | TRBV28
TGTGCCAGCAGCTTAGAGGGACTAGCGTTGTCCTACGAGCAGTACTTC | CASSLEGLALSYEQYF | few | TRBD2 | TRBJ2-7 | TRBV7-8
TGTGCCAGCTCTCCGGGGAGGGAAGAGACCCAGTACTTC | CASSPGREETQYF | few | TRBD2 | TRBJ2-5 | TRBV18
TGTGCCAGCAGCTCCCCGATTAGACGCTCCTACAATGAGCAGTTCTTC | CASSSPIRRSYNEQFF | few | NA | TRBJ2-1 | TRBV27
TGCGCCAGCAGCCAAGAACTTGCGGGATTAGCCTACGAGCAGTACTTC | CASSQELAGLAYEQYF | NA | NA | TRBJ2-7 | TRBV4-1
TGTGCCAGCAGCTTAATAACCTATGAGCAGTTCTTC | CASSLITYEQFF | NA | NA | TRBJ2-1 | TRBV7-8
TGCGCCAGCAGCCAAGAGGCCCATAGGGGGAAGCAGTACTTC | CASSQEAHRGKQYF | few | NA | TRBJ2-7 | TRBV4-1
TGTGCCAGCAGTGCGGGACAGGCGGACCCCCTCCACTTT | CASSAGQADPLHF | NA | TRBD1 | TRBJ1-6 | TRBV12-3/TRBV12-4
TGCAGTGCTAGAGGCTGGGCAGGCACTAATGAAAAACTGTTTTTT | CSARGWAGTNEKLFF | NA | NA | TRBJ1-4 | TRBV20-1
TGTGCAGCGAGAGGGTCCAGGGTTAATGAAAAACTGTTTTTT | CAARGSRVNEKLFF | NA | NA | TRBJ1-4 | TRBV4-2
TGTGCCATCAGTGAGGGGGGTGGCACAGATACGCAGTATTTT | CAISEGGGTDTQYF | NA | NA | TRBJ2-3 | TRBV10-3
TGTGCCAGCTCAGGAGGGAGCGGTGCCGAGCAGTACTTC | CASSGGSGAEQYF | many | NA | TRBJ2-7 | TRBV18
TGTGCCAGCAGTTTAGGGGGCCCGGACGAAGCTTTCTTT | CASSLGGPDEAFF | NA | NA | TRBJ1-1 | TRBV12-3/TRBV12-4
TGCAGCGTTGATGGGATGGGGGACCCAGATACGCAGTATTTT | CSVDGMGDPDTQYF | NA | NA | TRBJ2-3 | TRBV29-1
TGTGCCAGCAGCATGACTGGTAACAATGAGCAGTTCTTC | CASSMTGNNEQFF | NA | NA | TRBJ2-1 | TRBV27
TGTGCCAGTAATGACAGGTCTAACTATGGCTACACCTTC | CASNDRSNYGYTF | NA | NA | TRBJ1-2 | TRBV19
TGTGCCAGCAGAATAGCGGGAGTCACCGGGGAGCTGTTTTTT | CASRIAGVTGELFF | once | TRBD2 | TRBJ2-2 | TRBV6-9
TGCAGCGCTGGGGCTTTCACAGATACGCAGTATTTT | CSAGAFTDTQYF | NA | NA | TRBJ2-3 | TRBV29-1
TGTGCCAGCTCCTACCGACCCTACGAGCAGTACTTC | CASSYRPYEQYF | few | NA | TRBJ2-7 | TRBV18
TGTGCCAGCAGTCCGGGACGCAGCACAGATACGCAGTATTTT | CASSPGRSTDTQYF | many | NA | TRBJ2-3 | TRBV7-3
TGTGCCAGCAGCCAAACTCGGGGGCTCTATGGCTACACCTTC | CASSQTRGLYGYTF | NA | NA | TRBJ1-2 | TRBV14
TGTGCCAGCAGTTTAGAGGAGTCGAACACTGAAGCTTTCTTT | CASSLEESNTEAFF | NA | NA | TRBJ1-1 | TRBV27
TGCAGTGCAACACAGGGGCAACCGAACACTGAAGCTTTCTTT | CSATQGQPNTEAFF | few | TRBD1 | TRBJ1-1 | TRBV20-1
TGCGCCAGCAGCTGGGGCGGGCAGTCGTTTGGCGAGCAGTACTTC | CASSWGGQSFGEQYF | NA | NA | TRBJ2-7 | TRBV5-1
TGTGCCAGCAGCCCCACCGGGGGTGGCACCGGGGAGCTGTTTTTT | CASSPTGGGTGELFF | many | NA | TRBJ2-2 | TRBV7-2
TGTGCCAGCAGTGAATTGGGGGAGGCTTCACCCCTCCACTTT | CASSELGEASPLHF | few | NA | TRBJ1-6 | TRBV2
TGTGCCAGCAGTTTAAGGATAGTGAACAATGAGCAGTTCTTC | CASSLRIVNNEQFF | few | NA | TRBJ2-1 | TRBV12-3/TRBV12-4
TGCGCCAGCAGCCAAGAAGGGCAGGGGCTCACTGAAGCTTTCTTT | CASSQEGQGLTEAFF | few | NA | TRBJ1-1 | TRBV4-3
TGCGCCAGCAGCTTGGAAGGAGGGGTATATGGCTACACCTTC | CASSLEGGVYGYTF | NA | NA | TRBJ1-2 | TRBV5-1
TGCAGTGCTCCGGCCTCTGTTAACATTCAGTACTTC | CSAPASVNIQYF | NA | NA | TRBJ2-4 | TRBV20-1
TGCGCCAGCAGTGGGTACACCGGGGAGCTGTTTTTT | CASSGYTGELFF | NA | NA | TRBJ2-2 | TRBV5-1
TGTGCCAGTAGCGAAACAGGGACCGAGCAGTACTTC | CASSETGTEQYF | NA | NA | TRBJ2-7 | TRBV19
TGTGCCAGCAGCTTACCTACAGGTTCCTCCAGAAACATTCAGTACTTC | CASSLPTGSSRNIQYF | NA | NA | TRBJ2-4 | TRBV5-6
TGTGCCAGCAGCGTCTCCGGGACGGTCTCCTACGAGCAGTACTTC | CASSVSGTVSYEQYF | NA | NA | TRBJ2-7 | TRBV9
TGTGCCAGCAGACGCTCCGGGACGTCCCGGCCCTATGGCTACACCTTC | CASRRSGTSRPYGYTF | few | NA | TRBJ1-2 | TRBV12-3/TRBV12-4
TGTGCCAGCAGTTACCGCGACAGGTTGAACACTGAAGCTTTCTTT | CASSYRDRLNTEAFF | few | NA | TRBJ1-1 | TRBV6-2/TRBV6-3
TGTGCCAGCAGTTACTCAGGGGGGCTCTACGAGCAGTACTTC | CASSYSGGLYEQYF | once | NA | TRBJ2-7 | TRBV6-2/TRBV6-3
TGTGCCATCAGTGGGCTAGCGGACTACAATGAGCAGTTCTTC | CAISGLADYNEQFF | NA | TRBD2 | TRBJ2-1 | TRBV10-3
TGCAGCGTTGAAGATCCTCGACAGTCTAGCACAGATACGCAGTATTTT | CSVEDPRQSSTDTQYF | few | NA | TRBJ2-3 | TRBV29-1
TGCAGTGGAGGGGGTGGAGATACGCAGTATTTT | CSGGGGDTQYF | few | NA | TRBJ2-3 | TRBV20-1
TGTGCCATCAGTGAAAGGAGGGTCGGATTCTCTGGGGCCAACGTCCTGACTTTC | CAISERRVGFSGANVLTF | few | NA | TRBJ2-6 | TRBV10-3
TGTGCCAGCAGTTTAAGGGGGGTTGGCACTGAAGCTTTCTTT | CASSLRGVGTEAFF | NA | NA | TRBJ1-1 | TRBV12-3/TRBV12-4
TGTGCCAGCAGTTCACAGTCAGGGGCGCGGGAGACCCAGTACTTC | CASSSQSGARETQYF | few | NA | TRBJ2-5 | TRBV12-3/TRBV12-4
TGCGCCAGCAGCTATAGGACTAGCGGGAGTAAGAGCCCAGATACGCAGTATTTT | CASSYRTSGSKSPDTQYF | once | TRBD2 | TRBJ2-3 | TRBV5-1
TGTGCCAGCAGTGATGACTATGGCTACACCTTC | CASSDDYGYTF | NA | NA | TRBJ1-2 | TRBV6-1
TGTGCCACCAGTGATTGGTCAGGGAACTATGGCTACACCTTC | CATSDWSGNYGYTF | few | NA | TRBJ1-2 | TRBV24-1
TGTGCCAGCAGTTTAGCGCTTGGCGAACGCATCCACAATGAGCAGTTCTTC | CASSLALGERIHNEQFF | NA | NA | TRBJ2-1 | TRBV12-3/TRBV12-4
TGCGCCAGCAGCGTAACCCCGGGACAGAGCACCGGGGAGCTGTTTTTT | CASSVTPGQSTGELFF | NA | TRBD1 | TRBJ2-2 | TRBV5-1
TGTGCCAGCAGTTACGCCCGGTTTAGCGGGGATCTCTCCTACGAGCAGTACTTC | CASSYARFSGDLSYEQYF | NA | TRBD2 | TRBJ2-7 | TRBV6-2/TRBV6-3